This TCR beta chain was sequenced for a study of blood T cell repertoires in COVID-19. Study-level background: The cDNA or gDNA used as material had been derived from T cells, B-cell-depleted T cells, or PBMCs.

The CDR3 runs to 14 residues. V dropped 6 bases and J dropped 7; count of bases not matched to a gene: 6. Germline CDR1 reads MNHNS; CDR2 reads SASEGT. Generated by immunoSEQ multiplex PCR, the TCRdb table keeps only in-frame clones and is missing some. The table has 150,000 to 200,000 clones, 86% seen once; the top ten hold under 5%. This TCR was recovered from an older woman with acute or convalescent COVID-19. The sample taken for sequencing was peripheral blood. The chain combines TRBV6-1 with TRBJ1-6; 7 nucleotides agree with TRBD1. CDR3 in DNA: TGTGCCAGCAGCCTCGGGACAGACAATTCACCCCTCCACTTT. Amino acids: CASSLGTDNSPLHF.